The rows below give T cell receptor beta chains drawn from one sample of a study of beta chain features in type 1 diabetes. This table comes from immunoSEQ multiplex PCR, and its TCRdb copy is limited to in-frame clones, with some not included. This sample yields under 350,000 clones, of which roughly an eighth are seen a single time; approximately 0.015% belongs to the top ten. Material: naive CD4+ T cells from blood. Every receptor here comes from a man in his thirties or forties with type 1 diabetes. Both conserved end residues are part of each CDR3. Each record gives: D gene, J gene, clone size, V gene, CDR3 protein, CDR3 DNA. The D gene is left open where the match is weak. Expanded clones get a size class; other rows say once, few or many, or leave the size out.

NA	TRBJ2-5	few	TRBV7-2	CASSVMTGKETQYF	TGTGCCAGCAGCGTGATGACAGGAAAAGAGACCCAGTACTTC
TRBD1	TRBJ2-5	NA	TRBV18	CASSPSGQFQETQYF	TGTGCCAGCTCACCGTCGGGACAGTTTCAAGAGACCCAGTACTTC
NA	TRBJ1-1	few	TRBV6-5	CASSLLNTGNTEAFF	TGTGCCAGCAGTTTACTTAACACAGGGAACACTGAAGCTTTCTTT
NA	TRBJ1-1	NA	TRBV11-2	CASSLSGSGTEAFF	TGTGCCAGCAGCTTATCGGGGAGCGGGACTGAAGCTTTCTTT
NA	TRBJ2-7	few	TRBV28	CASSPPDRTTMYEQYF	TGTGCCAGCAGTCCGCCGGATCGGACGACTATGTACGAGCAGTACTTC
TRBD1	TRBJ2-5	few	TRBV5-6	CASSLEETGEETQYF	TGTGCCAGCAGCTTGGAGGAGACAGGGGAAGAGACCCAGTACTTC
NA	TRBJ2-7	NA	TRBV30	CAWSRSYEQYF	TGTGCCTGGAGTCGAAGCTACGAGCAGTACTTC
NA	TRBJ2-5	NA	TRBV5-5	CASTTTQTQETQYF	TGTGCCAGCACCACGACGCAGACTCAAGAGACCCAGTACTTC
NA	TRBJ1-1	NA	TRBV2	CASSVDSGRAAEAFF	TGTGCCAGCAGTGTTGACTCAGGCAGAGCGGCTGAAGCTTTCTTT
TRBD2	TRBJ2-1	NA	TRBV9	CASSTSGGAYNEQFF	TGTGCCAGCAGCACTAGCGGGGGGGCCTACAATGAGCAGTTCTTC
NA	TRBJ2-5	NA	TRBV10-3	CAISGREETQYF	TGTGCCATCAGTGGCAGGGAAGAGACCCAGTACTTC
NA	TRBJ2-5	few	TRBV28	CASIDPRGAETQYF	TGTGCCAGCATAGACCCCAGGGGAGCGGAGACCCAGTACTTC
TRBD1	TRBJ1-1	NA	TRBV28	CASSLTGAEAFF	TGTGCCAGCAGTTTGACAGGGGCCGAAGCTTTCTTT
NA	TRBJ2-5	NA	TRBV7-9	CASSLIDPGQETQYF	TGTGCCAGCAGCTTAATAGACCCGGGCCAAGAGACCCAGTACTTC
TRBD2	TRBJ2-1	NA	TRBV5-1	CASRLGTSSQEFF	TGCGCCAGCAGACTCGGGACTAGCTCACAGGAGTTCTTC
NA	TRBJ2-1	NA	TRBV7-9	CASSTGADDEQFF	TGTGCCAGCAGCACCGGAGCCGATGATGAGCAGTTCTTC
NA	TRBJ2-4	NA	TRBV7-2	CASSLEGRGNIQYF	TGTGCCAGCAGCTTAGAGGGCCGGGGGAACATTCAGTACTTC
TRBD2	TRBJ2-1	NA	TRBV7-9	CASGYGGRGNEQFF	TGTGCCAGCGGTTATGGGGGGAGGGGCAATGAGCAGTTCTTC
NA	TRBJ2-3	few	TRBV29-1	CSVVGGIRATDTQYF	TGCAGCGTTGTAGGCGGGATTCGAGCCACAGATACGCAGTATTTT
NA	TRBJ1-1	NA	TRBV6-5	CASSYYRGTEAFF	TGTGCCAGCAGTTACTATAGGGGCACTGAAGCTTTCTTT
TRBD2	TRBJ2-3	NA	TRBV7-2	CASSLDGRADTQYF	TGTGCCAGCAGCTTGGACGGGAGGGCAGATACGCAGTATTTT
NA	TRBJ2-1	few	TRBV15	CATSRTIAEGSYNEQFF	TGTGCCACCAGCAGGACAATAGCGGAGGGGTCCTACAATGAGCAGTTCTTC
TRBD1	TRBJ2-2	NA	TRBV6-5	CASSRTGNTGELFF	TGTGCCAGCAGCCGGACAGGGAACACCGGGGAGCTGTTTTTT
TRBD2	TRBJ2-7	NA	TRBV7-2	CASSGGLAHYEQYF	TGTGCCAGCAGCGGGGGACTAGCGCACTACGAGCAGTACTTC
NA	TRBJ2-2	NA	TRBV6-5	CASSYSQGFWELFF	TGTGCCAGCAGTTACTCGCAGGGTTTCTGGGAGCTGTTTTTT
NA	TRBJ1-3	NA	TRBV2	CASSEARISGNTIYF	TGTGCCAGCAGTGAAGCGCGGATATCTGGAAACACCATATATTTT
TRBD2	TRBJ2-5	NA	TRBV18	CASSEAGVMETQYF	TGTGCCAGCTCGGAAGCGGGAGTAATGGAGACCCAGTACTTC
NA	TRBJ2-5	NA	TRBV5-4	CASSLTAEETQYF	TGTGCCAGCAGCCTGACAGCTGAAGAGACCCAGTACTTC
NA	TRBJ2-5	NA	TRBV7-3	CASSLREGRGETQYF	TGTGCCAGCAGCTTAAGGGAAGGACGGGGAGAGACCCAGTACTTC
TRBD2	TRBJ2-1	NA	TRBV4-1	CASSQYLSGTYNEQFF	TGCGCCAGCAGCCAATACCTTAGCGGGACTTACAATGAGCAGTTCTTC
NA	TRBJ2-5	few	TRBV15	CATSRDNPGASETQYF	TGTGCCACCAGCAGAGATAACCCGGGAGCCTCAGAGACCCAGTACTTC
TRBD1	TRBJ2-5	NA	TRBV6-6	CASSFGRGPETQYF	TGTGCCAGCAGTTTTGGCAGGGGGCCGGAGACCCAGTACTTC
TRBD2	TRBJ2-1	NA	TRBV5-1	CASSAYKLAGGYDEQFF	TGCGCCAGCAGCGCCTATAAACTAGCGGGAGGTTACGATGAGCAGTTCTTC
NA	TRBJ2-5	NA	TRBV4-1	CASSQDNGGETQYF	TGCGCCAGCAGCCAAGATAACGGGGGAGAGACCCAGTACTTC
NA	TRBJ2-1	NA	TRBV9	CASSVGGLLGGINEQFF	TGTGCCAGCAGCGTAGGTGGCTTGTTAGGCGGGATCAATGAGCAGTTCTTC
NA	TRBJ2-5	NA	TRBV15	CAAAGRRQETQYF	TGTGCCGCGGCGGGGCGGCGACAAGAGACCCAGTACTTC
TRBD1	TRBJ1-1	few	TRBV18	CASSPEGAVRTEAFF	TGTGCCAGCTCACCAGAGGGGGCCGTTCGCACTGAAGCTTTCTTT
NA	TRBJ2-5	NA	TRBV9	CASSVGVSGSQETQYF	TGTGCCAGCAGCGTAGGGGTTAGCGGATCCCAAGAGACCCAGTACTTC
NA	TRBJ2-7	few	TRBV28	CASRTSSPTYEQYF	TGTGCCAGCAGGACGTCTAGCCCTACCTACGAGCAGTACTTC
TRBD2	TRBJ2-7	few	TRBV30	CAWSTGLAGVNEQYF	TGTGCCTGGAGTACTGGACTAGCGGGAGTCAACGAGCAGTACTTC
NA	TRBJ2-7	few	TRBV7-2	CASSAYYEQYF	TGTGCCAGCAGCGCCTACTACGAGCAGTACTTC
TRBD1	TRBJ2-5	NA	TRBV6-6	CASSSSSQGETQYF	TGTGCCAGCAGTTCCTCCTCACAGGGGGAGACCCAGTACTTC
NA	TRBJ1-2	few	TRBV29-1	CSVEERRLPYGYTF	TGCAGCGTAGAGGAGCGGCGGCTCCCCTATGGCTACACCTTC
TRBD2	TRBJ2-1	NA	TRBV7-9	CASSSPSGRAIVNEQFF	TGTGCCAGCAGCTCGCCTAGCGGGAGGGCCATTGTCAATGAGCAGTTCTTC
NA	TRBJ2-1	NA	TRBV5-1	CASSFGYSASSYNEQFF	TGCGCCAGCAGCTTCGGGTATAGCGCCAGCTCCTACAATGAGCAGTTCTTC
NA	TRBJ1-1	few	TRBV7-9	CASSLSGLAFFF	TGTGCCAGCAGCTTATCAGGGCTGGCCTTTTTCTTT
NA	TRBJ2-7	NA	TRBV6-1	CASSAGVNYEQYF	TGTGCCAGCAGTGCGGGAGTTAACTACGAGCAGTACTTC
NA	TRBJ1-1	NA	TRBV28	CASSQSLSFAGF	TGTGCCAGCAGTCAGAGCCTTTCATTTGCGGGGTTT
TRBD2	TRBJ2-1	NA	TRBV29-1	CSVASSGSGSEQFF	TGCAGCGTTGCATCTAGCGGGAGTGGAAGTGAGCAGTTCTTC
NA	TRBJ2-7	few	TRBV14	CASSPRLEYEQYF	TGTGCCAGCAGCCCAAGATTAGAGTACGAGCAGTACTTC
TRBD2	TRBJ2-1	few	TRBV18	CASSSTDGGSVYNEQFF	TGTGCCAGCTCATCGACAGACGGGGGGAGCGTCTACAATGAGCAGTTCTTC
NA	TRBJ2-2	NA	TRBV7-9	CASSVRDTGELFF	TGTGCCAGCAGCGTTCGGGACACCGGGGAGCTGTTTTTT
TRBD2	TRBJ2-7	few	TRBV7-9	CASSPALAGVEQYF	TGTGCCAGCAGCCCTGCCCTAGCGGGAGTCGAGCAGTACTTC
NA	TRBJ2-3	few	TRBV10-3	CAISESRDSSTDTQYF	TGTGCCATCAGTGAGTCGAGGGACTCTAGCACAGATACGCAGTATTTT
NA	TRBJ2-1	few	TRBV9	CAGGIGDGEQFF	TGTGCCGGAGGGATAGGGGACGGTGAGCAGTTCTTC